The TCR beta chain described here comes from a study of T cells in Graves' hyperthyroidism and ophthalmopathy. Findings and caveats of the study: Ophthalmopathy prediction by the model preceded onset by a median roughly 6 months.

TCR beta CDR3 regions were amplified from RNA. An initial round of RT-PCR targeting the TCR CDR3 relied on the HTBI primer set. TCRdb reprocessed the multiplex PCR reads via MiXCR and lists one record per CDR3 protein. The table lists approximately 590,000 distinct CDR3 sequences, less than 20% of them singletons. Germline CDR1 is SNHLY and CDR2 is FYNNEI. This CDR3 is built from 15 residues. The junction had 10 bases not matched to a gene; V was cut back by 7 bases and J by 4 bases. This clonotype came up many times. Its antigen is not identified. Sequencing was carried out using blood. This chain joins TRBV2 and TRBJ2-3, with 8 bases lining up with TRBD2. The receptor was isolated from a woman under 40 with Graves' hyperthyroidism. In DNA, the CDR3 is TGTGCCAGCACCCAGACTAGCGCTTACTCAGATACGCAGTATTTT. Encoded protein: CASTQTSAYSDTQYF.